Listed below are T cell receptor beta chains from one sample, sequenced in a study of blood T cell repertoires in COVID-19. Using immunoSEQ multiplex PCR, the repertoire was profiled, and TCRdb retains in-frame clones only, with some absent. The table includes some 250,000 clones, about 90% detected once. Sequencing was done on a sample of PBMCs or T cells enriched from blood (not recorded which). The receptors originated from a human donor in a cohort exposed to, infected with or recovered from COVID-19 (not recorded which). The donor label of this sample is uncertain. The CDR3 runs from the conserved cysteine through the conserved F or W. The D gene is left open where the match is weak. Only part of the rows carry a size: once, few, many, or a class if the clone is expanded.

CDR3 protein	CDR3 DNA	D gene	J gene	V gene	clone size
CATSRAEDGELFF	TGTGCCACCAGCAGAGCCGAGGATGGGGAGCTGTTTTTT	.	TRBJ2-2	TRBV15	.
CASSPGTSDQETQYF	TGTGCCAGCAGTCCCGGGACATCGGACCAAGAGACCCAGTACTTC	.	TRBJ2-5	TRBV5-8	.
CASSQRTDTQYF	TGTGCCAGCAGTCAGAGGACAGATACGCAGTATTTT	.	TRBJ2-3	TRBV6-2/TRBV6-3	.
CASSRTGGAMNTEAFF	TGCGCCAGCAGCAGGACAGGGGGCGCCATGAACACTGAAGCTTTCTTT	TRBD1	TRBJ1-1	TRBV5-1	.
CASSLSGGNTEAFF	TGTGCCAGCAGTCTATCAGGGGGAAACACTGAAGCTTTCTTT	TRBD1	TRBJ1-1	TRBV2	.
CASSTVNYGYTF	TGTGCCAGCAGCACAGTTAACTATGGCTACACCTTC	.	TRBJ1-2	TRBV6-5	.
CASASGTGDYEQYF	TGTGCCAGCGCCTCCGGGACAGGGGACTACGAGCAGTACTTC	TRBD1	TRBJ2-7	TRBV27	.
CSVKTGGQGGAFF	TGCAGCGTTAAAACAGGGGGCCAGGGGGGAGCTTTCTTT	TRBD1	TRBJ1-1	TRBV29-1	.
CATSREWRAGRSYEQYF	TGTGCCACCAGCAGAGAGTGGAGGGCAGGGCGATCCTACGAGCAGTACTTC	.	TRBJ2-7	TRBV15	.
CASSQEGRDNEQFF	TGTGCCAGCAGCCAAGAGGGGAGGGACAATGAGCAGTTCTTC	TRBD2	TRBJ2-1	TRBV3-1/TRBV3-2	.
CATRDSYGYTF	TGTGCCACACGGGACAGCTATGGCTACACCTTC	TRBD1	TRBJ1-2	TRBV2	.
CSASSGEYNEQFF	TGCAGTGCAAGTAGCGGGGAATACAATGAGCAGTTCTTC	TRBD2	TRBJ2-1	TRBV20-1	once
CASSYLSPYEQYF	TGTGCCAGCAGTTACCTATCCCCCTACGAGCAGTACTTC	.	TRBJ2-7	TRBV6-2/TRBV6-3	.
CASSHRAMAGSPLHF	TGTGCCAGCAGTCACAGGGCTATGGCAGGTTCACCCCTCCACTTT	.	TRBJ1-6	TRBV27	.
CASSLLNQPQHF	TGTGCCAGCAGCCTTCTTAATCAGCCCCAGCATTTT	.	TRBJ1-5	TRBV21-1	.
CASSLSGTGVYEQYF	TGTGCCAGCAGCCTGTCCGGGACAGGGGTTTACGAGCAGTACTTC	TRBD1	TRBJ2-7	TRBV5-6	once
CASSLGGANEKLFF	TGTGCCAGCAGCTTGGGGGGCGCTAATGAAAAACTGTTTTTT	.	TRBJ1-4	TRBV5-6	.
CAWSLNGEAFF	TGTGCCTGGAGCCTGAACGGTGAAGCTTTCTTT	.	TRBJ1-1	TRBV30	few
CASSLAWGDYGYTF	TGTGCCAGCAGCTTGGCCTGGGGGGACTATGGCTACACCTTC	.	TRBJ1-2	TRBV5-4	.
CASSPGRGTGVETQYF	TGTGCCAGCAGCCCGGGTAGGGGGACAGGGGTAGAGACCCAGTACTTC	TRBD1	TRBJ2-5	TRBV7-2	.
CATSRAGAGGRGSTDTQYF	TGTGCCACCAGCAGAGCTGGGGCGGGGGGGCGTGGGTCCACAGATACGCAGTATTTT	TRBD2	TRBJ2-3	TRBV15	.
CSASRDTEAFF	TGCAGTGCGAGCCGGGACACTGAAGCTTTCTTT	.	TRBJ1-1	TRBV20-1	.
CASGLLQASRNSPLHF	TGTGCTAGTGGTTTACTCCAGGCGTCTCGAAATTCACCCCTCCACTTT	.	TRBJ1-6	TRBV12-5	.
CASSIVAGVSYNEQFF	TGTGCCAGCAGCATAGTAGCGGGGGTGTCCTACAATGAGCAGTTCTTC	TRBD2	TRBJ2-1	TRBV5-4	.
CATSDLPPGTGYNEQFF	TGTGCCACCAGTGATTTGCCACCCGGGACAGGCTACAATGAGCAGTTCTTC	TRBD1	TRBJ2-1	TRBV24-1	.
CAIGRDREGFQPQHF	TGTGCCATCGGCCGGGACAGGGAGGGTTTTCAGCCCCAGCATTTT	TRBD1	TRBJ1-5	TRBV10-3	.
CSASRLSGGPYEQYF	TGCAGTGCTAGTCGTCTTAGCGGGGGCCCCTACGAGCAGTACTTC	TRBD2	TRBJ2-7	TRBV20-1	.
CASSYPDTYNEQFF	TGTGCCAGCAGTTATCCGGACACCTACAATGAGCAGTTCTTC	.	TRBJ2-1	TRBV6-2/TRBV6-3	.
CASSATRGGGYTF	TGTGCCAGCAGCGCGACGAGGGGGGGCGGCTACACCTTC	.	TRBJ1-2	TRBV9	.
CASSQGPNYGYTF	TGTGCCAGCAGCCAGGGGCCTAACTATGGCTACACCTTC	.	TRBJ1-2	TRBV12-3/TRBV12-4	.
CASSLSPGSYNEQFF	TGTGCCAGCAGCTTGTCACCGGGTTCCTACAATGAGCAGTTCTTC	.	TRBJ2-1	TRBV5-6	.
CASSSLQGSQPQHF	TGTGCCAGCTCTTCCTTACAGGGTAGCCAGCCCCAGCATTTT	.	TRBJ1-5	TRBV18	.
CAWSVASGGSTGTDTQYF	TGTGCCTGGAGTGTGGCCAGCGGGGGGAGTACGGGCACAGATACGCAGTATTTT	TRBD2	TRBJ2-3	TRBV30	.
CASSNSGGGADTQYF	TGTGCCAGCTCTAATTCGGGAGGGGGCGCAGATACGCAGTATTTT	.	TRBJ2-3	TRBV18	.
CASSQQGGNSPLHF	TGTGCCAGCAGCCAACAGGGGGGTAATTCACCCCTCCACTTT	TRBD1	TRBJ1-6	TRBV6-4	.
CASRIEASYGYTF	TGTGCCAGTAGGATTGAAGCGTCCTATGGCTACACCTTC	.	TRBJ1-2	TRBV19	once
CASSYPRHIAGENTDTQYF	TGTGCCAGCAGTTACCCCCGACATATAGCGGGGGAAAACACAGATACGCAGTATTTT	TRBD2	TRBJ2-3	TRBV6-2/TRBV6-3	.
CASSPGTSARTDTQYF	TGTGCCAGCAGCCCCGGGACTAGCGCGCGCACAGATACGCAGTATTTT	TRBD2	TRBJ2-3	TRBV11-3	.
CASSYIRGNTEAFF	TGTGCCAGCAGTTACATCAGGGGGAACACTGAAGCTTTCTTT	.	TRBJ1-1	TRBV6-5	.
CASSYSTVMNTEAFF	TGTGCCAGCAGTTACTCGACAGTGATGAACACTGAAGCTTTCTTT	.	TRBJ1-1	TRBV6-5	.
CASSTRVAARDTQYF	TGTGCCAGCAGTACCCGGGTAGCGGCTCGGGATACGCAGTATTTT	.	TRBJ2-3	TRBV27	.
CASSLGAADNSPLHF	TGTGCCAGCAGCTTAGGTGCGGCGGATAATTCACCCCTCCACTTT	.	TRBJ1-6	TRBV11-2	.
CASSWTGESEAFF	TGTGCCAGCAGCTGGACAGGGGAGTCTGAAGCTTTCTTT	TRBD1	TRBJ1-1	TRBV7-9	.
CASSLAGADTQYF	TGCGCCAGCAGCCTAGCGGGGGCAGATACGCAGTATTTT	TRBD2	TRBJ2-3	TRBV5-1	once
CSASPGGGANEKLFF	TGCAGTGCTAGTCCGGGGGGCGGGGCTAATGAAAAACTGTTTTTT	.	TRBJ1-4	TRBV20-1	once
CSVVGTSEETQYF	TGCAGCGTTGTGGGCACTAGCGAAGAGACCCAGTACTTC	TRBD2	TRBJ2-5	TRBV29-1	.
CASSLEIPQDEQYF	TGCGCCAGCAGCTTGGAAATCCCCCAGGACGAGCAGTACTTC	.	TRBJ2-7	TRBV5-1	.
CASSLNPASQETQYF	TGTGCCAGCAGCTTAAATCCCGCGAGCCAAGAGACCCAGTACTTC	.	TRBJ2-5	TRBV7-3	.
CAISNIGTGVNTIYF	TGTGCCATCAGCAATATCGGGACAGGGGTAAACACCATATATTTT	TRBD1	TRBJ1-3	TRBV10-3	.
CASRHGGTGNTGELFF	TGTGCCAGCAGGCACGGGGGGACGGGAAACACCGGGGAGCTGTTTTTT	TRBD2	TRBJ2-2	TRBV6-4	once
CASSFGVGYEQYF	TGCGCCAGCAGCTTCGGGGTAGGGTACGAGCAGTACTTC	.	TRBJ2-7	TRBV5-1	.
CASSLGILAGATDTQYF	TGTGCCAGCAGCTTAGGGATACTAGCGGGGGCCACAGATACGCAGTATTTT	TRBD2	TRBJ2-3	TRBV7-2	.
CGKGAQYEQYF	TGTGGAAAAGGGGCTCAATACGAGCAGTACTTC	.	TRBJ2-7	TRBV24-1	.
CASSTGRRETQYF	TGCGCCAGCAGCACAGGGCGGAGGGAGACCCAGTACTTC	.	TRBJ2-5	TRBV4-3	.
CASSARGTGIWHEQYF	TGTGCCAGCAGCGCCAGAGGGACAGGGATATGGCACGAGCAGTACTTC	TRBD1	TRBJ2-7	TRBV27	.